What follows describes a single T cell receptor (beta chain). Its antigen is unknown. These data come from a study of T cell responses to AZD1222 COVID-19 vaccine. Sequencing was performed with immunoSEQ multiplex PCR; in TCRdb, only in-frame clones are kept and a portion is missing. The data hold some 110,000 clones, with around 82% observed a single time. CDR1 and CDR2 (germline): SGHAT, FQNNGV. CDR3 size: 15 residues. The ends lost 6 bases at V and 6 bases at J; junction bases unmatched: 8. Whole-study results and caveats: Breadth and depth of Spike-specific TCRs rose after two AZD1222 doses. Repertoires in all cases were sampled only once the peak T cell response had passed.

This TCR derives from an adult in good health. Sample: peripheral blood, taken on day 0 of AZD1222 vaccination. The V call is TRBV11-2, the J call TRBJ2-3; 11 bases fit TRBD1. CDR3 amino acids: CASSYGQGAADTQYF. As DNA, the CDR3 is TGTGCCAGCAGTTACGGACAGGGGGCGGCGGATACGCAGTATTTT.